Below, 10 T cell receptor beta chains from the same sample are listed, as sequenced in a study of shared clonotypes between healthy human individuals (dated by TCRdb to about 2020). Libraries were built with the immunoSEQ multiplex PCR assay. The clones in this table, taken by TCRdb from immuneACCESS, are in-frame only. Not every clone is retained; where verified, under half of the shortfall comes from an unresolved V gene, and the cause of the rest is unknown. For this sample there are approximately 2,300,000 clones; approximately 90% appear just once. The ten largest clones take up more than 0.35% of the sample. Sequenced input: naive CD4+ T cells from PBMCs. The intended sense of this specimen's cell subset or site label: CD45RA+ positively selected. These receptors were collected from a man aged 18 to 35 in good health. Some clones in this sample may be carry-over from other donors' samples.

The genes are TRBV28 and TRBJ2-5, with a tentative D call TRBD1 (6 bases). There are 16 residues in the CDR3. The V gene lost 5 bases and the J gene lost 2 bases, with 18 bases spanning the gap. Germline CDR1 reads MDHEN; CDR2 reads SYDVKM. The CDR3 DNA reads as TGTGCCAGCAGTGCGCCCGGGACAAGTACACAAGAGACCCAGTACTTC. Protein: CASSAPGTSTQETQYF.

The gene calls are TRBV2 and TRBJ1-1, with D uncertain. Germline assignment: CDR1 SNHLY and CDR2 FYNNEI. Between the trimmed V and J ends, which lost 7 bases and 11 bases, there was a span of 17 bases. The CDR3 has 12 amino acids. The CDR3 DNA follows: TGTGCCAGCACCCGACGGGCAGGTCGGGCTTTCTTT. It specifies CASTRRAGRAFF.

This clone has only a few counts. At the DNA level, this CDR3 is encoded by other sequences in the same sample as well. The chain couples TRBV11-2 to TRBJ2-7; no reliable D call. The CDR3 extends over 12 amino acids. Looked up from germline, CDR1 is SGHAT and CDR2 is FQNNGV. V lost 0 bases and J 3 bases, leaving 3 bases between the germline ends. CDR3 residues: CASSLDGYEQYF. DNA for the CDR3: TGTGCCAGCAGCTTAGATGGCTACGAGCAGTACTTC.

The CDR3 protein is CASSLLRGNRAYEQYF. CDR3 coding DNA: TGTGCCAGCAGTTTGCTGAGGGGGAACAGGGCCTACGAGCAGTACTTC. The rearrangement links TRBV28 to TRBJ2-7; a possible D gene is TRBD1 (6 bases). There are 16 residues in the CDR3. The germline V and J ends were trimmed by 3 bases and 2 bases, with 17 bases remaining between them. Germline assignment: CDR1 MDHEN and CDR2 SYDVKM.

This clone came up a few times. This chain joins TRBV14 and TRBJ1-1; the D gene is possibly TRBD1 (6 bases). Germline CDR1 and CDR2: SGHDN and FVKESK. This CDR3 region has 17 residues. Trimming left V 3 bases short and J 5 bases short, with 22 bases between. The CDR3 spells CASSQDSHRARVTEAFF. The CDR3 nucleotides read TGTGCCAGCAGCCAGGACTCTCACAGGGCACGGGTAACTGAAGCTTTCTTT.

This clone has a handful of counts. This rearrangement joins TRBV5-1 to TRBJ2-3, with a possible D match to TRBD2 (6 bases). The V gene's germline CDR1 is SGHRS and CDR2 YFSETQ. With 4 bases removed from V and 0 bases from J, the gap between germline ends came to 6 bases. This CDR3 region has 13 residues. CDR3 in DNA: TGCGCCAGCAGCGGGACTAGCACAGATACGCAGTATTTT. It yields the protein CASSGTSTDTQYF.

V and J are TRBV30 and TRBJ2-5; D may be TRBD2 (6 bases). This CDR3 is 14 amino acids long. Looked up from germline, CDR1 is GTSNPN and CDR2 is SVGIG (reference sequence). V dropped 0 bases and J dropped 2 bases, with 10 bases sitting between them. The CDR3 is CAWSVALAQETQYF. The CDR3 region has the DNA TGTGCCTGGAGTGTAGCCCTAGCGCAAGAGACCCAGTACTTC.

Comments on this clone: Within the sample, other DNA sequences also encode this same CDR3. V and J are TRBV5-1 and TRBJ2-7; D not resolved. Germline assignment: CDR1 SGHRS and CDR2 YFSETQ. The CDR3 consists of 14 residues. Trimming left V 0 bases short and J 3 bases short, with 10 bases between. The DNA of the CDR3 is TGCGCCAGCAGCTTGGTCCCAGGAAACTACGAGCAGTACTTC. Amino acids: CASSLVPGNYEQYF.

The chain combines TRBV7-8 with TRBJ1-5; D remains unclear. The germline V gene has CDR1 SGHVS and CDR2 FQNEAQ. V was shortened by 5 bases and J by 0 bases, with 8 bases between the two germline ends. This CDR3 region has 14 residues. CDR3: CASSPRSSNQPQHF. CDR3 in DNA: TGTGCCAGCAGCCCCCGAAGTAGCAATCAGCCCCAGCATTTT.

The rearrangement joins TRBV6-1 to TRBJ2-7; the match to TRBD2 covers 11 bases. V lost 6 bases, J lost 6 bases, and 7 bases stayed unmatched. CDR1 and CDR2 from the germline V gene are MNHNS and SASEGT. This CDR3 spans 14 amino acids. The CDR3 loop is CASRDLAGGREQYF. CDR3 bases: TGTGCCAGCAGGGATTTAGCGGGAGGGCGCGAGCAGTACTTC.